Listed below are T cell receptor beta chains from one sample, sequenced in a study of blood T cell repertoires in COVID-19. TCRdb's table, derived via immunoSEQ multiplex PCR, lists solely in-frame clones and lacks some. The sample lists tens of thousands of clones; around 80% were seen once. The sequenced sample consisted of peripheral blood. The receptors come from a man older than 75 with active or convalescent COVID-19. Each CDR3 is given with its conserved first and last residue. The D gene is left open where the match is weak. Clone size is given for some rows only: seen once, a few or many times, or a class if the clone is expanded.

clone_size: once; d_call: TRBD1; v_call: TRBV2; cdr3_length: 15; j_call: TRBJ2-1; cdr3_nt: TGTGCCAGCAGCCGGACAGGGCAAGTCTACAATGAGCAGTTCTTC; cdr3_aa: CASSRTGQVYNEQFF
clone_size: few; d_call: NA; v_call: TRBV28; cdr3_length: 19; j_call: TRBJ2-1; cdr3_nt: TGTGCCAGCAGAGGCCGACCAACAGGGGACTTTTTCTCCTACAATGAGCAGTTCTTC; cdr3_aa: CASRGRPTGDFFSYNEQFF
clone_size: NA; d_call: TRBD1; v_call: TRBV7-8; cdr3_length: 14; j_call: TRBJ2-3; cdr3_nt: TGTGCCAGCAGCATTGGACAGGTCACAGATACGCAGTATTTT; cdr3_aa: CASSIGQVTDTQYF
clone_size: NA; d_call: NA; v_call: TRBV18; cdr3_length: 13; j_call: TRBJ2-2; cdr3_nt: TGTGCCAGCTCCACACAGAACACCGGGGAGCTGTTTTTT; cdr3_aa: CASSTQNTGELFF
clone_size: NA; d_call: TRBD1; v_call: TRBV19; cdr3_length: 16; j_call: TRBJ1-6; cdr3_nt: TGTGCCAGTAGTATCGCTCACCGGGACAGAAATTCACCCCTCCACTTT; cdr3_aa: CASSIAHRDRNSPLHF
clone_size: NA; d_call: TRBD2; v_call: TRBV24-1; cdr3_length: 14; j_call: TRBJ2-7; cdr3_nt: TGTGCCACTGATCAAACTAGCGGTCCCTACGAGCAGTACTTC; cdr3_aa: CATDQTSGPYEQYF
clone_size: NA; d_call: NA; v_call: TRBV6-1; cdr3_length: 13; j_call: TRBJ1-1; cdr3_nt: TGTGCCAGCAGTGAATTACGGGACACTGAAGCTTTCTTT; cdr3_aa: CASSELRDTEAFF
clone_size: few; d_call: TRBD1; v_call: TRBV6-9; cdr3_length: 19; j_call: TRBJ2-7; cdr3_nt: TGTGCCAGCAGTTTGATTGGGGACAGGGGGCTGCCACCTACCTACGAGCAGTACTTC; cdr3_aa: CASSLIGDRGLPPTYEQYF
clone_size: NA; d_call: TRBD1; v_call: TRBV4-1; cdr3_length: 15; j_call: TRBJ2-5; cdr3_nt: TGCGCCAGCAGCCAAAGAACAGGGGGAAGAGAGACCCAGTACTTC; cdr3_aa: CASSQRTGGRETQYF
clone_size: NA; d_call: NA; v_call: TRBV27; cdr3_length: 14; j_call: TRBJ1-1; cdr3_nt: TGTGCCAGCAGTTTAGGCCCGGGACTGGGTGAAGCTTTCTTT; cdr3_aa: CASSLGPGLGEAFF
clone_size: few; d_call: TRBD2; v_call: TRBV3-1/TRBV3-2; cdr3_length: 15; j_call: TRBJ2-7; cdr3_nt: TGTGCCAGCAGCCAAGGCCTAGCGGGGGCCTACGAGCAGTACTTC; cdr3_aa: CASSQGLAGAYEQYF
clone_size: NA; d_call: TRBD1; v_call: TRBV2; cdr3_length: 16; j_call: TRBJ1-2; cdr3_nt: TGTGCCAGCAGTCTTAGGACAGGGAGAATCAACTATGGCTACACCTTC; cdr3_aa: CASSLRTGRINYGYTF
clone_size: once; d_call: NA; v_call: TRBV18; cdr3_length: 14; j_call: TRBJ2-7; cdr3_nt: TGTGCCAGCTCCCCGGTGCAAAGCTCCTACGAGCAGTACTTC; cdr3_aa: CASSPVQSSYEQYF
clone_size: few; d_call: NA; v_call: TRBV30; cdr3_length: 11; j_call: TRBJ2-7; cdr3_nt: TGTGCCTGGAGTGGAGTACGGGAGCAGTACTTC; cdr3_aa: CAWSGVREQYF
clone_size: NA; d_call: NA; v_call: TRBV18; cdr3_length: 18; j_call: TRBJ1-3; cdr3_nt: TGTGCCAGCTCACCAGGGATGCAGGGGACTAGGTCTGGAAACACCATATATTTT; cdr3_aa: CASSPGMQGTRSGNTIYF
clone_size: NA; d_call: NA; v_call: TRBV6-2/TRBV6-3; cdr3_length: 14; j_call: TRBJ1-5; cdr3_nt: TGTGCCAGCAGTTACCTGGAGAGCAATCAGCCCCAGCATTTT; cdr3_aa: CASSYLESNQPQHF
clone_size: NA; d_call: NA; v_call: TRBV5-1; cdr3_length: 12; j_call: TRBJ2-5; cdr3_nt: TGCGCCAGCAGCTTGACTCAAGAGACCCAGTACTTC; cdr3_aa: CASSLTQETQYF
clone_size: NA; d_call: NA; v_call: TRBV27; cdr3_length: 13; j_call: TRBJ1-5; cdr3_nt: TGTGCCAGCAGTCCGGACAGAGGTCAGCCCCAGCATTTT; cdr3_aa: CASSPDRGQPQHF
clone_size: NA; d_call: NA; v_call: TRBV2; cdr3_length: 13; j_call: TRBJ2-5; cdr3_nt: TGTGCCAGCAGTGAAGTAGGGGGTGAGACCCAGTACTTC; cdr3_aa: CASSEVGGETQYF
clone_size: NA; d_call: NA; v_call: TRBV5-1; cdr3_length: 11; j_call: TRBJ2-1; cdr3_nt: TGCGCCAGCAGCTTGGGTAGTGAGCAGTTCTTC; cdr3_aa: CASSLGSEQFF
clone_size: few; d_call: NA; v_call: TRBV18; cdr3_length: 12; j_call: TRBJ1-1; cdr3_nt: TGTGCCAGCTCACCAGGGAGGGGCGAAGCTTTCTTT; cdr3_aa: CASSPGRGEAFF
clone_size: NA; d_call: TRBD1; v_call: TRBV4-1; cdr3_length: 16; j_call: TRBJ2-3; cdr3_nt: TGCGCCAGCAGCCAAGGGGACAGGGTCACAAGCAATACGCAGTATTTT; cdr3_aa: CASSQGDRVTSNTQYF
clone_size: NA; d_call: NA; v_call: TRBV7-9; cdr3_length: 13; j_call: TRBJ2-3; cdr3_nt: TGTGCCAGCAGCCGTGCTAACACAGATACGCAGTATTTT; cdr3_aa: CASSRANTDTQYF
clone_size: NA; d_call: NA; v_call: TRBV18; cdr3_length: 15; j_call: TRBJ1-1; cdr3_nt: TGTGCCAGCTCACCACAGGCAGGCGCCTCCTCTGAAGCTTTCTTT; cdr3_aa: CASSPQAGASSEAFF
clone_size: NA; d_call: NA; v_call: TRBV2; cdr3_length: 13; j_call: TRBJ2-7; cdr3_nt: TGTGCCAGCAGTCCTGACTGGGCCTACGAGCAGTACTTC; cdr3_aa: CASSPDWAYEQYF
clone_size: NA; d_call: TRBD1; v_call: TRBV7-9; cdr3_length: 18; j_call: TRBJ1-2; cdr3_nt: TGTGCCAGCAGCTTTTACGGTCGCCGGGACAGGGCTAGATATGGCTACACCTTC; cdr3_aa: CASSFYGRRDRARYGYTF
clone_size: NA; d_call: TRBD1; v_call: TRBV28; cdr3_length: 16; j_call: TRBJ1-1; cdr3_nt: TGTGCCAGCAGTTCCGACCCGGGACAGGCGAACACTGAAGCTTTCTTT; cdr3_aa: CASSSDPGQANTEAFF
clone_size: NA; d_call: TRBD1; v_call: TRBV7-6; cdr3_length: 15; j_call: TRBJ1-4; cdr3_nt: TGTGCCAGCAGCTTCACGGACAGGGGGAATGAAAAACTGTTTTTT; cdr3_aa: CASSFTDRGNEKLFF
clone_size: once; d_call: NA; v_call: TRBV12-3/TRBV12-4; cdr3_length: 12; j_call: TRBJ2-2; cdr3_nt: TGTGCCAGCAGTTCGGACACCGGGGAGCTGTTTTTT; cdr3_aa: CASSSDTGELFF
clone_size: NA; d_call: NA; v_call: TRBV19; cdr3_length: 13; j_call: TRBJ2-4; cdr3_nt: TGTGCCAGTAGTATGGGCAACAAAAACATTCAGTACTTC; cdr3_aa: CASSMGNKNIQYF
clone_size: NA; d_call: NA; v_call: TRBV19; cdr3_length: 14; j_call: TRBJ1-5; cdr3_nt: TGTGCCAGTAGTATAAGAACAGGCAATCAGCCCCAGCATTTT; cdr3_aa: CASSIRTGNQPQHF
clone_size: NA; d_call: TRBD1; v_call: TRBV14; cdr3_length: 15; j_call: TRBJ1-6; cdr3_nt: TGTGCCAGCAGCCATGACCGACAGGGTTATTCACCCCTCCACTTT; cdr3_aa: CASSHDRQGYSPLHF
clone_size: NA; d_call: NA; v_call: TRBV28; cdr3_length: 15; j_call: TRBJ2-5; cdr3_nt: TGTGCCAGCAGTTTATCTCCACTCAAGGGGAAGACCCAGTACTTC; cdr3_aa: CASSLSPLKGKTQYF
clone_size: once; d_call: NA; v_call: TRBV7-2; cdr3_length: 14; j_call: TRBJ1-2; cdr3_nt: TGTGCCAGCAGCTTAAGAACCGGTCCGTATGGCTACACCTTC; cdr3_aa: CASSLRTGPYGYTF
clone_size: NA; d_call: TRBD2; v_call: TRBV23-1; cdr3_length: 15; j_call: TRBJ2-5; cdr3_nt: TGCGCCAGCAGTCAATCGAGCGGGAACCAAGAGACCCAGTACTTC; cdr3_aa: CASSQSSGNQETQYF
clone_size: NA; d_call: TRBD2; v_call: TRBV9; cdr3_length: 15; j_call: TRBJ2-7; cdr3_nt: TGTGCCAGCAGCGTAGCTCCAGCGGGAGTATCGGAGCAGTACTTC; cdr3_aa: CASSVAPAGVSEQYF
clone_size: NA; d_call: TRBD1; v_call: TRBV5-5; cdr3_length: 15; j_call: TRBJ1-5; cdr3_nt: TGTGCCAGCAGCGAAGGACAGGGCCTGAATCAGCCCCAGCATTTT; cdr3_aa: CASSEGQGLNQPQHF
clone_size: NA; d_call: NA; v_call: TRBV2; cdr3_length: 14; j_call: TRBJ2-5; cdr3_nt: TGTGCCAGCAGCGGACAGCAAGGGGGAGAGACCCAGTACTTC; cdr3_aa: CASSGQQGGETQYF
clone_size: NA; d_call: TRBD1; v_call: TRBV5-6; cdr3_length: 14; j_call: TRBJ2-1; cdr3_nt: TGTGCCAGCAGCTTCCCGGGACAGGGGAGTGAGCAGTTCTTC; cdr3_aa: CASSFPGQGSEQFF
clone_size: NA; d_call: NA; v_call: TRBV11-3; cdr3_length: 11; j_call: TRBJ2-5; cdr3_nt: TGTGCCAGCAGCGATGAGGAGACCCAGTACTTC; cdr3_aa: CASSDEETQYF
clone_size: NA; d_call: TRBD1; v_call: TRBV5-1; cdr3_length: 16; j_call: TRBJ1-2; cdr3_nt: TGCGCCAGCAGCTATGCGTACAGGGGGCTGAGGGAAGGCTACACCTTC; cdr3_aa: CASSYAYRGLREGYTF
clone_size: NA; d_call: TRBD1; v_call: TRBV5-1; cdr3_length: 15; j_call: TRBJ1-2; cdr3_nt: TGCGCCAGCAGCTTCGGGACAGGAATAGCCTATGGCTACACCTTC; cdr3_aa: CASSFGTGIAYGYTF
clone_size: NA; d_call: NA; v_call: TRBV7-2; cdr3_length: 15; j_call: TRBJ2-4; cdr3_nt: TGTGCCAGCAGCTTAGGAGGGCTCGCCAAAAACATTCAGTACTTC; cdr3_aa: CASSLGGLAKNIQYF
clone_size: NA; d_call: TRBD1; v_call: TRBV6-5; cdr3_length: 15; j_call: TRBJ1-3; cdr3_nt: TGTGCCAGCAGTCGGGACAGGGATACTGGAAACACCATATATTTT; cdr3_aa: CASSRDRDTGNTIYF
clone_size: NA; d_call: TRBD1; v_call: TRBV9; cdr3_length: 16; j_call: TRBJ1-6; cdr3_nt: TGTGCCAGCAGCGAGACAGCCCGACAGGGGACGGCACCCCTCCACTTT; cdr3_aa: CASSETARQGTAPLHF
clone_size: NA; d_call: TRBD2; v_call: TRBV7-2; cdr3_length: 16; j_call: TRBJ2-2; cdr3_nt: TGTGCCAGCAGAACTAGCGGGGGGGCCAACACCGGGGAGCTGTTTTTT; cdr3_aa: CASRTSGGANTGELFF
clone_size: NA; d_call: TRBD1; v_call: TRBV6-1; cdr3_length: 16; j_call: TRBJ2-3; cdr3_nt: TGTGCCAGCAGTGTCAGACAGGGGCGTTCGACAGATACGCAGTATTTT; cdr3_aa: CASSVRQGRSTDTQYF
clone_size: NA; d_call: NA; v_call: TRBV5-4; cdr3_length: 16; j_call: TRBJ1-1; cdr3_nt: TGTGCCAGCAGCCCTGACGACAGACTTATGAACACTGAAGCTTTCTTT; cdr3_aa: CASSPDDRLMNTEAFF
clone_size: NA; d_call: TRBD1; v_call: TRBV3-1/TRBV3-2; cdr3_length: 15; j_call: TRBJ1-3; cdr3_nt: TGTGCCAGCAGCACCGGGACAGGCGTTGGAAACACCATATATTTT; cdr3_aa: CASSTGTGVGNTIYF
clone_size: NA; d_call: TRBD2; v_call: TRBV11-3; cdr3_length: 15; j_call: TRBJ2-1; cdr3_nt: TGTGCCAGCAGTAAGCTAGCGGGAGGACATGGTGAGCAGTTCTTC; cdr3_aa: CASSKLAGGHGEQFF
clone_size: NA; d_call: TRBD2; v_call: TRBV7-2; cdr3_length: 15; j_call: TRBJ2-1; cdr3_nt: TGTGCCAGCAGCACCAGTGGGACTAGAGACAATGAGCAGTTCTTC; cdr3_aa: CASSTSGTRDNEQFF
clone_size: NA; d_call: TRBD2; v_call: TRBV5-1; cdr3_length: 16; j_call: TRBJ2-3; cdr3_nt: TGCGCCAGCAGCTTGGAAGGCAGGGAGGGAGGAGATACGCAGTATTTT; cdr3_aa: CASSLEGREGGDTQYF
clone_size: NA; d_call: TRBD2; v_call: TRBV6-5; cdr3_length: 14; j_call: TRBJ2-7; cdr3_nt: TGTGCCAGCAGTTTAGCGGGGGGGCCCGTCGAGCAGTACTTC; cdr3_aa: CASSLAGGPVEQYF
clone_size: NA; d_call: NA; v_call: TRBV10-3; cdr3_length: 16; j_call: TRBJ2-5; cdr3_nt: TGTGCCATCAGTGAGTCGACTACGACGGGCGCGGAGACCCAGTACTTC; cdr3_aa: CAISESTTTGAETQYF